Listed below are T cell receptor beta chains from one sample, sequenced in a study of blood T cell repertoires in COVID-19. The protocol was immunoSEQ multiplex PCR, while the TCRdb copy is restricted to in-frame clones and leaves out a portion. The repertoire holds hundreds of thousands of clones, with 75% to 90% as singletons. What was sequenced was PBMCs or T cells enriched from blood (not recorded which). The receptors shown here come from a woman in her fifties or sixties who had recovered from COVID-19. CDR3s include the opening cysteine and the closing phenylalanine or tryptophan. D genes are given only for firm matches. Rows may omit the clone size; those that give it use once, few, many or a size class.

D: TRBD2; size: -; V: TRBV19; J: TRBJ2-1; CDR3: CASSIISSGGGVLGEQFF
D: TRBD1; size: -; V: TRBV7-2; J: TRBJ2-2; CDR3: CASSPQTGGMGELFF
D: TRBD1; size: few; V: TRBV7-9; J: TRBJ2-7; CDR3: CASSSPPGQGNHEQYF
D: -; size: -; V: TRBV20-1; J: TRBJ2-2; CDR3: CSASESTGELFF
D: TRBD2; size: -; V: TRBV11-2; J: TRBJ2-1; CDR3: CASSLVTGGHEQFF
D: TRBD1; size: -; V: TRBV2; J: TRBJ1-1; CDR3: CASSLTGTGGITEAFF
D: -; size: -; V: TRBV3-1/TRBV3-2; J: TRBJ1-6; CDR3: CASTSGAANSPLHF
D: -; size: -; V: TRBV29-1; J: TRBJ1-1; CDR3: CSVVRVNTEAFF
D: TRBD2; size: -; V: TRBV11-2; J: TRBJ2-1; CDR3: CASSLAAGGMYNEQFF
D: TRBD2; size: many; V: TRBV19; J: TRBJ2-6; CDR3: CASSLRWGGSGANVLTF
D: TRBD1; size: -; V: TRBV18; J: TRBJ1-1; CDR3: CASSGTADTEAFF
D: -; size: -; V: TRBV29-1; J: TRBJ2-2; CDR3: CSVDRQGTGELFF
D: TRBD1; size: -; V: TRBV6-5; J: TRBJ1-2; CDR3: CASSPDRVYGYTF
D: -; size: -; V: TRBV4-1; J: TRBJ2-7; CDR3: CASSRTGGQSWGEQYF
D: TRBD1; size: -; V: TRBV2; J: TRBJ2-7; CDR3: CASSETAQGALEQYF
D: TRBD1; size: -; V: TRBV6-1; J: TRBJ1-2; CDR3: CASSAGTGTMTRGYTF
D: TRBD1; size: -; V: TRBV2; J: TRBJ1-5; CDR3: CASSEWTGASNQPQHF
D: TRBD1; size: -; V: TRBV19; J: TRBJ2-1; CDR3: CASSIGQGILGTNEQFF
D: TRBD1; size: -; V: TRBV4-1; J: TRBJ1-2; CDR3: CASSQDPGTVSYTF
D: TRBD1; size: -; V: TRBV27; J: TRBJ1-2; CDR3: CASGYRGRRVGYTF
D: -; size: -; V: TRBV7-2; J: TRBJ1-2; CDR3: CASSLAAEYGYTF
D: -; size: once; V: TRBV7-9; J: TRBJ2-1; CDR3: CASSLFKLGGVDEQFF
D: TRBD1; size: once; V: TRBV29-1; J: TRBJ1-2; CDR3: CSVRVDRTKYGYTF
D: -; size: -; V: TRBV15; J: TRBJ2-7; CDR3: CATSRDRGSEQYF
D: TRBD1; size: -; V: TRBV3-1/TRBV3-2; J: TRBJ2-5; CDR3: CASSQGHQGVVETQYF
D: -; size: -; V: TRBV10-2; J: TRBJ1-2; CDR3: CASSLGSSNYGYTF
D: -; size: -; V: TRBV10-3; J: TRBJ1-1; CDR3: CATSRQLSNTEAFF
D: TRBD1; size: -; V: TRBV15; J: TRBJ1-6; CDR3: CATSRAEGARSPLHF
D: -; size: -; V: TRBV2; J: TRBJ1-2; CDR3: CASSEGVYYGYTF
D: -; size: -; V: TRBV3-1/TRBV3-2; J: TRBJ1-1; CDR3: CASSQVIGSEAFF
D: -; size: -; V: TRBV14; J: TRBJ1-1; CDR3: CASSHGATEAFF
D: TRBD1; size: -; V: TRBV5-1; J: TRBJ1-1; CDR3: CASSFSGGWTEAFF
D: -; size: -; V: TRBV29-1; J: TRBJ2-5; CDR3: CSVADQETQYF
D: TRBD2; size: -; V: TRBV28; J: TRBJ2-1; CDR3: CASRGAGENEQFF
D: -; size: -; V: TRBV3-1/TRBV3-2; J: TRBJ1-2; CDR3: CASSQARSPDYGYTF
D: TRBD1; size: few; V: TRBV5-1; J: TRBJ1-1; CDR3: CASSLWGQDTEAFF
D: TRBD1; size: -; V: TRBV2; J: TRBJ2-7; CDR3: CASSIRTGSTYEQYF
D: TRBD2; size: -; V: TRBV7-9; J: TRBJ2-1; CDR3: CASSSRLAGPRDEQFF
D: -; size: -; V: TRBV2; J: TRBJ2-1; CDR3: CASSEGFGQWEQFF
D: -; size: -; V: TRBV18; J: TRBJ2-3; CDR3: CASSPPEGTDTQYF
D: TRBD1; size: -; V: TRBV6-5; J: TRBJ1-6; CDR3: CASRPGTGASPLHF
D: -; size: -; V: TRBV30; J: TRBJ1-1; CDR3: CAYGRGTEAFF
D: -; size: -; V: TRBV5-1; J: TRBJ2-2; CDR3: CASSPNTRGYTGELFF
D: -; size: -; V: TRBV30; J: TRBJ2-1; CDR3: CAWRGRGTHGEQFF
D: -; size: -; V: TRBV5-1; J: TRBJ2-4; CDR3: CASSPGGGLDKNIQYF
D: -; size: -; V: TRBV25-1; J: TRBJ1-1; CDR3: CASINEQNTEAFF
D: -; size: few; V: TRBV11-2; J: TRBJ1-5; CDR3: CASSLERDQPQHF
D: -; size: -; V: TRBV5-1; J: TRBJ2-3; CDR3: CASSRLGDTDTQYF
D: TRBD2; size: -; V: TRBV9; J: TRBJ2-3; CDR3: CASSVVGSGGSTDTQYF
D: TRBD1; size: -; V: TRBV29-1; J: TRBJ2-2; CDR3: CSALSDRANTGELFF
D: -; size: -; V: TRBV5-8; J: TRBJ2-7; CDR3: CASSLAGQGIPYEQYF
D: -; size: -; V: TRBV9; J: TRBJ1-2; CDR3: CASRSGGNYGYTF
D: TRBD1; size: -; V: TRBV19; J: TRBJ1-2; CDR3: CASSSDRGPYGYTF
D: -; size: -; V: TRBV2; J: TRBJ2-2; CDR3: CASSEAQTNTGELFF
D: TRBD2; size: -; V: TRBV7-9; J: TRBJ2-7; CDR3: CASSPAGGSSSYEQYF
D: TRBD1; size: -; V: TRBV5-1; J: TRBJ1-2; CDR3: CASTDGGGSYGYTF
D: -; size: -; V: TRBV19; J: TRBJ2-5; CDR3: CASRGGGLQETQYF
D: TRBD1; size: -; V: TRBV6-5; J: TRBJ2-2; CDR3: CASSRKTGGTGELFF